Sequencing of this TCR beta chain was carried out in a study of blood T cell repertoires in COVID-19. Germline V gene sequence: CDR1 SGHTA, CDR2 FQGTGA. With V trimmed by 5 bases and J by 4 bases, 7 bases remained unmatched. The CDR3 covers 15 residues. The assay was immunoSEQ multiplex PCR, and TCRdb's table has in-frame clones only and misses some. The data hold 150,000 to 200,000 clones, with less than 90% observed a single time. Source material: PBMCs or T cells enriched from blood (not recorded which). This clonotype was obtained from a human donor with acute COVID-19. The donor label of this sample is uncertain. This chain connects TRBV7-3 to TRBJ2-3; 9 bases fit TRBD1. The DNA for the CDR3 is TGTGCCAGCAGCCCAACAGGGGGCACGGCAGATACGCAGTATTTT. Protein sequence: CASSPTGGTADTQYF.